The next 21 T cell receptor beta chains were all read from a single sample in a study of blood T cells in healthy people across ages. Next came a second PCR, run for about 7 to 12 cycles, which used a sample-barcoded 5' primer along with a J-beta primer mix. TCRdb redid the calling of the 5' RACE reads with MiXCR, one entry per CDR3 protein. The repertoire consists of 700,000 to 900,000 distinct CDR3 sequences, with 50% to 65% occurring once and the leading ten covering around 41%. Sequenced material: blood. Receptor source: a man at least 80 years old in good health.

The chain joins TRBV7-2 to TRBJ2-6, with D perhaps TRBD1 (6 bases). The germline CDR1 and CDR2 sequences are SGHTA and FQGNSA. This CDR3 has 18 amino acids. The ends were cut back, 0 bases at V and 3 bases at J, with 15 bases in the middle. This chain's CDR3 is CASSLAATAGVGANVLTF. The DNA for the CDR3 is TGTGCCAGCAGCTTAGCGGCCACCGCAGGGGTTGGGGCCAACGTCCTGACTTTC.

The chain uses TRBV5-1 and TRBJ2-1, with TRBD2 identical over 9 bases. Germline V CDR1 and CDR2: SGHRS, YFSETQ. The V gene end was trimmed by 6 bases and the J gene end by 7 bases; junction bases not matched to a gene: 20. CDR3 length equals 18 residues. Here the CDR3 DNA reads TGCGCCAGCATCATACTAGCGGGCTCCCACCGGGTTGGAAATGAGCAGTTCTTC. This codes for CASIILAGSHRVGNEQFF. Full variable domain (remainder filled in from reference TRBV5-1 and TRBJ2-1): KAGVTQTPRYLIKTRGQQVTLSCSPISGHRSVSWYQQTPGQGLQFLFEYFSETQRNKGNFPGRFSGRQFSNSRSEMNVSTLELGDSALYLCASIILAGSHRVGNEQFFGPGTRLTVL.

The chain joins TRBV20-1 to TRBJ2-7, with TRBD2 matching over 7 bases. In germline, CDR1 is DFQATT, CDR2 SNEGSKA (reference sequence). Losses at the gene ends were 3 bases for V and 2 bases for J; bases not matched to a gene: 7. CDR3 length: 14 amino acids. This CDR3 is CSARQAGSAYEQYF. CDR3 bases: TGCAGTGCTAGGCAAGCGGGATCAGCCTACGAGCAGTACTTC.

In its sample, this clonotype was seen once. The chain uses TRBV18 and TRBJ1-1, with no clear D. V was cut by 3 bases and J by 3 bases, with 5 bases left in between. The CDR3 contains 12 residues. In germline, CDR1 is KGHSH, CDR2 LQKENI. The CDR3 nucleotides are TGTGCCAGCTCACCGACGGACACTGAAGCTTTCTTT. It encodes CASSPTDTEAFF.

V and J are TRBV5-1 and TRBJ2-1; D remains ambiguous. The CDR3 covers 14 residues. V lost 1 base and J lost 9, with 14 bases in between. CDR1 is SGHRS and CDR2 is YFSETQ in the germline V gene. As DNA, the CDR3 is TGCGCCAGCAGCTTGAACCTCCTCGGCGGTGAGCAGTTCTTC. This gives the protein CASSLNLLGGEQFF.

A remark on this clonotype: A junction end diverges from the germline sequence, so it may reflect a read error. The chain employs TRBV6-6 and TRBJ2-7; D is unclear. This CDR3 spans 13 amino acids. Germline V gene data show CDR1 as MNHNY and CDR2 as SVGAGI (reference sequence). CDR3 sequence (DNA): TGTGTCAGCAGTAACACAGATTCCTACGAGCAGTACTTC. It specifies CVSSNTDSYEQYF.

Points on this clonotype: One end of the junction does not line up with germline, which may come from a read error. The chain links TRBV29-1 to TRBJ2-3; D could derive from TRBD1 or TRBD2 (6 bases each). The CDR3 runs 14 residues. Germline CDR1 is SQVTM and CDR2 is ANQGSEA. The CDR3 protein is CSFPSGASTGTQYF. In DNA, the CDR3 is TGCAGCTTCCCATCGGGGGCTAGCACAGGTACGCAGTATTTT.

The V call is TRBV29-1, the J call TRBJ2-4; D is perhaps TRBD2 (5 bases). Deletions cut 7 bases from V and 3 bases from J, with 13 bases between. The CDR3 is 13 residues long. From germline, CDR1 is SQVTM and CDR2 ANQGSEA. CDR3 amino acids: CSGVGGSKNIQYF. In nucleotides, the CDR3 is TGCAGCGGGGTAGGTGGGAGCAAAAACATTCAGTACTTC.

This clonotype was seen more than once but under ten times. The chain employs TRBV25-1 and TRBJ1-2; tentative D call: TRBD1 (6 bases). The CDR3 length is 16 residues. V dropped 1 base and J dropped 4 bases, with 16 bases sitting between them. CDR1 is MGHDK and CDR2 is SYGVNS in the germline V gene. The CDR3 protein is CASSEFGTGHFYGYTF. The DNA of the CDR3 is TGTGCCAGCAGTGAATTCGGAACAGGGCACTTCTATGGCTACACCTTC.

The V gene is TRBV9, the J gene TRBJ2-1; 13 bases line up with TRBD2. CDR1 SGDLS and CDR2 YYNGEE come from the germline V gene. The CDR3 covers 15 residues. J gave up 8 bases and V 4 bases, and 6 bases lay outside the gene matches. The CDR3 nucleotides read TGTGCCAGCAGCCTAAGACTAGCGGGAGGCCATGAGCAGTTCTTC. It specifies CASSLRLAGGHEQFF.

Comment on this clonotype: One end of the junction fails to match germline, which may point to a read error. The chain links TRBV7-9 to TRBJ2-1, with 7 bases fitting TRBD2. CDR1 and CDR2 from the germline V gene are SEHNR and FQNEAQ (reference sequence). The CDR3 runs 13 residues. The CDR3: CAGSTGLTNEQFF. The CDR3 DNA reads as TGTGCCGGCAGCACGGGACTAACCAATGAGCAGTTCTTC.

This chain uses TRBV12-3 or TRBV12-4 with TRBJ2-3; 8 bases align to TRBD2. V shed 3 bases and J 11 bases; nucleotides not matched to a gene: 10. The CDR3 runs 14 residues. The DNA of the CDR3 is TGTGCCAGCAGTTTCGGGGGGGCCGGAGATGTGCAGTATTTT. Translated: CASSFGGAGDVQYF.

This chain connects TRBV29-1 to TRBJ2-1; D remains unclear. Germline V gene sequence: CDR1 SQVTM, CDR2 ANQGSEA. V lost 2 bases, J lost 4 bases, and 6 bases lay in between. CDR3 length equals 12 residues. The CDR3, as DNA: TGCAGCGTTGAAAAAGGTTACAATGAGCAGTTCTTC. It encodes CSVEKGYNEQFF.

V usage is TRBV7-9 and J usage is TRBJ2-5; no definite D call. The assigned J gene may be wrong: the sequence end matches TRBJ2-7 better. This CDR3 has 14 residues. The germline gives CDR1 SEHNR, CDR2 FQNEAQ (reference sequence). CDR3 loop: CASSPTTEVYEQYF. For the CDR3, the DNA is TGTGCCAGCAGCCCGACAACTGAAGTCTACGAGCAGTACTTC.

The chain links TRBV7-2 to TRBJ2-4, with D perhaps TRBD2 (7 bases). Germline-derived CDR1 and CDR2 are SGHTA and FQGNSA. There are 18 residues in the CDR3. V lost 5 bases and J 5 bases, leaving 25 bases between the germline ends. This chain's CDR3 is CASSIRVRGASHQNIQYF. CDR3 coding DNA: TGTGCCAGCAGCATTAGGGTACGGGGGGCCTCCCACCAAAACATTCAGTACTTC.

The CDR3 spells CASSLEATELRYEQYF. CDR3 DNA: TGTGCCAGCAGCTTAGAGGCGACAGAATTGCGCTACGAGCAGTACTTC. The chain employs TRBV7-9 and TRBJ2-7, with D maybe TRBD1 (5 bases). Germline V gene sequence: CDR1 SEHNR, CDR2 FQNEAQ (reference sequence). The CDR3 contains 16 residues. V was shortened by 1 base and J by 3 bases, with 16 bases between the two germline ends.

In its sample, this clonotype was seen a few times. CDR3 sequence reads: CASSQPGTGGYGYTF. Here the CDR3 DNA reads TGTGCCAGCAGCCAACCCGGGACAGGGGGCTATGGCTACACCTTC. The V call is TRBV28, the J call TRBJ1-2; 11 bases are shared with TRBD1. The germline CDR1 and CDR2 sequences are MDHEN and SYDVKM. The CDR3 runs to 15 residues. J lost 4 bases, V lost 6 bases, and 7 bases had no gene match.

This sequence joins TRBV7-9 and TRBJ2-7; D possibly corresponds to TRBD2 (5 bases). This CDR3 comprises 16 residues. V dropped 3 bases and J dropped 2 bases, with 17 bases sitting between them. From germline, CDR1 is SEHNR and CDR2 FQNEAQ (reference sequence). CDR3 bases: TGTGCCAGCAGCTTTATAGAGGCAAGCGGTGCCTACGAGCAGTACTTC. It encodes CASSFIEASGAYEQYF.

This clonotype has just a few counts. V is TRBV11-2 and J is TRBJ2-6; tentatively, D is TRBD1 (6 bases). With 0 bases removed from V and 4 bases from J, the gap between germline ends came to 7 bases. CDR3 length: 15 amino acids. CDR1 SGHAT and CDR2 FQNNGV come from the germline V gene. The CDR3, as DNA: TGTGCCAGCAGCTTAGACGGGACAGGGGCCAACGTCCTGACTTTC. Encoded protein: CASSLDGTGANVLTF. The variable domain in full, with the rest retrieved from reference TRBV11-2 and TRBJ2-6, is EAGVAQSPRYKIIEKRQSVAFWCNPISGHATLYWYQQILGQGPKLLIQFQNNGVVDDSQLPKDRFSAERLKGVDSTLKIQPAKLEDSAVYLCASSLDGTGANVLTFGAGSRLTVL.

This clonotype turned up a few times. The chain joins TRBV2 to TRBJ2-7; TRBD2 matches 8 bases. CDR1 and CDR2 (germline): SNHLY, FYNNEI. The CDR3 spans 14 residues. V shed 6 bases, J shed 6 bases, and the junction held 10 bases outside the gene matches. The CDR3 region has the DNA TGTGCCAGCAGCGTACTAGCGGAGGGACTCGAGCAGTACTTC. As protein: CASSVLAEGLEQYF.

The chain links TRBV6-6 to TRBJ1-2; D is unresolved. V lost 6 bases and J 2 bases, leaving 7 bases between the germline ends. The CDR3 runs to 12 residues. Germline V lookup: CDR1 MNHNY, CDR2 SVGAGI (reference sequence). CDR3 nucleotides: TGTGCCAGCAGCCAAATAAACTATGGCTACACCTTC. Amino acids: CASSQINYGYTF.